The present TCR beta chain was sequenced within a study of blood T cell repertoires in COVID-19. As for the study in general: Sites across the United States, Italy and Spain contributed samples from acute and convalescent COVID-19. The cDNA or gDNA used as material had been derived from T cells, B-cell-depleted T cells, or PBMCs.

Source study methods: Cell counts per sample came from amplifying reference gene primers. Sequenced by immunoSEQ multiplex PCR; TCRdb stores in-frame clones only, minus some. V, J and clone size are those of that table, while D and trimming were read from the DNA. The data contain about 25,000 clones, 88% of them singletons. Per the germline V gene, CDR1 is SGHDT and CDR2 is YYEEEE. The CDR3 is made up of 16 amino acids. The J segment lost 3 bases and the V segment lost 0 bases, leaving 5 bases of the junction unmatched. This clone was picked up a small number of times. The sequence derives from a man between 65 and 85 years old with acute or convalescent COVID-19. Material for sequencing was peripheral blood. V usage is TRBV5-6 and J usage is TRBJ1-1, with 10 bases fitting TRBD1. CDR3 DNA sequence: TGTGCCAGCAGCTTGGGGACAGGGGGTTGGCACACTGAAGCTTTCTTT. Translating gives CASSLGTGGWHTEAFF. Complete variable domain (other parts from reference TRBV5-6 and TRBJ1-1): DAGVTQSPTHLIKTRGQQVTLRCSPKSGHDTVSWYQQALGQGPQFIFQYYEEEERQRGNFPDRFSGHQFPNYSSELNVNALLLGDSALYLCASSLGTGGWHTEAFFGQGTRLTVV.